This T cell receptor (beta chain) was observed in a study of blood T cell repertoires in COVID-19. V lost 5 bases, J lost 3 bases, and 11 bases lay in between. CDR3 length equals 15 residues. Germline loops: CDR1 SGHTA, CDR2 FQGNSA. The data were produced by immunoSEQ multiplex PCR, yet TCRdb's version contains in-frame clones alone and is incomplete. In the table there are about 360,000 clones, approximately 86% of which are singletons. The sequencing input was peripheral blood. The V gene is TRBV7-2, the J gene TRBJ1-6; D unresolved. The clonotype originates from a woman aged 55-70 years with COVID-19, enrolled during active disease. The CDR3 nucleotides read TGTGCCAGCAGCCGCGAATCATACTATAATTCACCCCTCCACTTT. Translated, it gives CASSRESYYNSPLHF.